The source of this T cell receptor beta chain is a study of blood T cells in healthy people across ages. Alongside a J-beta primer mix, a sample-barcoded 5' primer served in a second PCR lasting roughly 7 to 11 cycles. TCRdb fed the 5' RACE reads into MiXCR, producing one record per CDR3 protein. The sample yields some 1,000,000 distinct CDR3 sequences, 20% to 25% seen once. General observations from the study: Unsorted PBMC input precluded a conclusive naive versus antigen-experienced comparison. Per million T cells, TCR beta diversity dropped roughly linearly as age increased.

This CDR3 spans 12 amino acids. Germline loops: CDR1 SGHTA, CDR2 FQGNSA. About this clonotype: What it binds is unknown. This may be a read error, as it is one base from a much larger clone.

These same records also appear under a second study, on T cells of mothers and their children. Per that paper: Donation involved a few healthy Caucasian mothers and the six children that they had.

The sample was blood. This TCR was recovered from a girl aged 2 to 10 in good health. V is TRBV7-2 and J is TRBJ2-1; D gene uncertain. DNA of the CDR3: TGTGCCAACAGCTCCTCCTACAATGAGCAGTTCTTC. Protein sequence: CANSSSYNEQFF.